This T cell receptor (beta chain) came from a study of T-cell reconstitution after alpha-beta-depleted transplantation in children. CDR3 length: 14 residues. Trimming took off 1 base at V and 9 bases at J, with 12 bases between the two ends. CDR1 LGHDT and CDR2 YNNKEL come from the germline V gene (reference sequence). TCRbeta library preparation incorporated unique molecular identifiers. TCRdb analysed the PCR reads with MiXCR anew, one entry per CDR3 protein. The sample includes roughly 300,000 distinct CDR3 sequences, more than 9% of them seen just once. The input for sequencing was PBMCs from the stem cell graft donor, taken from the stem cell graft. The TCR comes from a human donor who donated a stem cell graft to a child with SCID. This chain joins TRBV3-1 and TRBJ2-2; D could derive from TRBD1 or TRBD2 (5 bases each). The chain's CDR3 is CASSQGRQGRELFF. In DNA form, the CDR3 reads TGTGCCAGCAGCCAAGGTCGGCAGGGACGGGAGCTGTTTTTT.